This entry features one TCR beta chain sequence. Its antigen is unidentified. It was across several immunoSEQ plates that each subset's genomic DNA was evenly split. Profiled with immunoSEQ multiplex PCR; TCRdb holds only in-frame clones, not every one. The sample lists millions of clones, 85% to 95% occurring once. Germline CDR1 and CDR2: LNHDA and SQIVND (reference sequence). The CDR3 consists of 16 residues. Trimming cost V 5 bases and J 1 base, with 17 bases left between them. This entry is derived from a study of shared clonotypes between healthy human individuals. Findings and caveats of the study: Clonotypes shared by all four sorted-subset donors had higher generation probabilities than non-shared clonotypes.

Sample: naive CD4+ T cells sorted from blood. Indicated subset: CD45RA+ positively selected. This TCR was recovered from a man aged 18 to 35 in good health. The gene calls are TRBV19 and TRBJ1-2; D is unclear. The CDR3 bases are TGTGCCAGTAGTGACGGGTCTCCCCATTATAACTATGGCTACACCTTC. It is translated as CASSDGSPHYNYGYTF.